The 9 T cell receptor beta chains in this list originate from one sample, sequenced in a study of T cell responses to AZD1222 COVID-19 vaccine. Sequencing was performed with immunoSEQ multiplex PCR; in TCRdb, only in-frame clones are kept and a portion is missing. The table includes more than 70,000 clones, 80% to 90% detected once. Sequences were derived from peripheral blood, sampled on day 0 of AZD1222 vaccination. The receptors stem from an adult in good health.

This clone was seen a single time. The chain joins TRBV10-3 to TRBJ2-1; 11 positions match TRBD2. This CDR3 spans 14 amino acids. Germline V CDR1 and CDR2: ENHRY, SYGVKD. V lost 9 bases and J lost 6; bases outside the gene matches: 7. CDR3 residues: CAIGVAGGSNEQFF. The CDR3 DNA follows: TGTGCCATTGGGGTAGCGGGAGGGTCCAATGAGCAGTTCTTC.

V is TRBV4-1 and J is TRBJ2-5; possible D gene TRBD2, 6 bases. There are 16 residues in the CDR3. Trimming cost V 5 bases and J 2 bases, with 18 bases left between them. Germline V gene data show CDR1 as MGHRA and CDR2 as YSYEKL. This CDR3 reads CASSYSHGLLQETQYF. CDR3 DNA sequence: TGCGCCAGCAGCTATTCTCATGGACTATTGCAAGAGACCCAGTACTTC.

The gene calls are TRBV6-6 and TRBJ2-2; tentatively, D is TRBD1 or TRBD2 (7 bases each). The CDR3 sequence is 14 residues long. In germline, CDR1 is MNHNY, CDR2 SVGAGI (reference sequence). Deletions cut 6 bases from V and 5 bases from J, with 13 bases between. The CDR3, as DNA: TGTGCCAGCAGGAGACAGGGAGGGACCGGGGAGCTGTTTTTT. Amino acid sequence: CASRRQGGTGELFF.

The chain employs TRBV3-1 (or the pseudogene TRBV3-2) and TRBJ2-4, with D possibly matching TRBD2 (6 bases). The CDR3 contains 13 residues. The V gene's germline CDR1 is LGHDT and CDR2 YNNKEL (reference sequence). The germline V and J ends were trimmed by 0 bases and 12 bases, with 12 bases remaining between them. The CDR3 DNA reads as TGTGCCAGCAGCCAAGATCGGGGGAGTGATCAGTACTTC. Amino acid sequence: CASSQDRGSDQYF.

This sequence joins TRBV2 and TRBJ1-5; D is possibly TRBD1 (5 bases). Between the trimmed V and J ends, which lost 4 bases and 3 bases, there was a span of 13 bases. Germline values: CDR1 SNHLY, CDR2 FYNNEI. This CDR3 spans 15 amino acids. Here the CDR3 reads CASSGMGGINQPQHF. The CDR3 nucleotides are TGTGCCAGCAGTGGGATGGGGGGGATCAATCAGCCCCAGCATTTT.

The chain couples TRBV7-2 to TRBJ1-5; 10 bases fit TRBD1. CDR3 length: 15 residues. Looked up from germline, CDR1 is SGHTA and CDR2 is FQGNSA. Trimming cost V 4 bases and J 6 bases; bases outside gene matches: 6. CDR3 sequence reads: CASSSSGTGVQPQHF. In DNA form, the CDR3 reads TGTGCCAGCAGCTCCTCCGGGACAGGGGTTCAGCCCCAGCATTTT. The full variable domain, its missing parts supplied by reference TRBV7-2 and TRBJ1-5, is GAGVSQSPSNKVTEKGKDVELRCDPISGHTALYWYRQSLGQGLEFLIYFQGNSAPDKSGLPSDRFSAERTGGSVSTLTIQRTQQEDSAVYLCASSSSGTGVQPQHFGDGTRLSIL.

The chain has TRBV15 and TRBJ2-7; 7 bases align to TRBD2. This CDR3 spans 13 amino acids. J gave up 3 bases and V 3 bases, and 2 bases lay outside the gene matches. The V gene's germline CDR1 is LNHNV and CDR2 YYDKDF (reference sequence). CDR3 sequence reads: CATSRGDYYEQYF. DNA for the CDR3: TGTGCCACCAGCAGGGGGGACTACTACGAGCAGTACTTC.

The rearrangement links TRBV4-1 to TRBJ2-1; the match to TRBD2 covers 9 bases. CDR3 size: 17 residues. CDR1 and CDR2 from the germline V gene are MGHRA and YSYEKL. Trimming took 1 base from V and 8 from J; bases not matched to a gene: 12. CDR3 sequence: CASSQGGSSGVWDEQFF. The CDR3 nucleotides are TGCGCCAGCAGCCAAGGGGGGTCTAGCGGGGTCTGGGATGAGCAGTTCTTC.

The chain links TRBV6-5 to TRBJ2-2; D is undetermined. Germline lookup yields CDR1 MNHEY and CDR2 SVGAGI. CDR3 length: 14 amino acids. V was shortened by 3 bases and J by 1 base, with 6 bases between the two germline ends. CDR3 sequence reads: CASSYNGNTGELFF. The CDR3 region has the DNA TGTGCCAGCAGTTATAATGGGAACACCGGGGAGCTGTTTTTT.